One T cell receptor (beta chain) is described in this entry. The antigen is undetermined. Germline V lookup: CDR1 SGHRS, CDR2 YFSETQ. V was pared by 1 base and J by 6 bases, with 3 bases of the junction left unmatched. The CDR3 has 15 amino acids. This sample was taken from a study of response to subunit inactivated influenza vaccine. Study-wide results and limits: Every seasonal influenza vaccination brings in few new T cells, the authors suggested.

TCRdb itself ran the RT-PCR reads through MiXCR, one entry per CDR3 protein. Of about half a million distinct CDR3 sequences listed, about 25% were seen once; the top ten hold 1.5% to 2%. The receptor was isolated from a man over 45 who received an inactivated influenza vaccine. The specimen was CD4+ T cells sorted from PBMCs, collected more than 4 days after vaccination. V and J are TRBV5-1 and TRBJ2-3, with 12 bases fitting TRBD1. The CDR3 protein is CASSLWGQGADTQYF. CDR3 nucleotides: TGCGCCAGCAGCTTGTGGGGACAGGGGGCCGATACGCAGTATTTT.